The TCR beta chain described here comes from a study of blood T cells in healthy people across ages (dated by TCRdb to about 2015). About the investigation overall: Template switching captured roughly one uniquely barcoded TCR beta cDNA molecule per two T cells in model experiments. To track age-related changes in TCR beta repertoire diversity, the study relied on deep sequencing normalized with unique cDNA molecular identifiers. The donors were split into four age groups: young (average around 17 years), middle-aged (around 40), aged (roughly 60) and long-lived (approximately 80). To avoid experimental bias, donors of different ages were distributed randomly across sequencing lanes. For two donors (one aged 18 to 30 and one aged 80 or older), the study analyzed two additional independent replicas of 1 million unique cDNA reads from the same blood draw.

V is pared back by 6 bases and J by 8 bases, with 11 bases lying between the germline termini. The germline V gene encodes CDR1 MGHDK and CDR2 SYGVNS. Reading from cysteine to phenylalanine, the CDR3 counts 13 amino acids. The CDR3 DNA has 39 bases and is translated from base 1. The receptor library was made with 5' RACE. Sequencing was performed on an Illumina HiSeq 2500. The second PCR ran for about 6 to 12 cycles and used a J-beta primer mix along with a sample-barcoded 5' primer. A unique molecular identifier was introduced onto each TCR beta cDNA molecule by a template-switch 5' adaptor carrying 12 random nucleotides. Each sample yielded at least 2.5 million CDR3-containing paired-end reads. All of the RNA was converted into first-strand cDNA using the Mint cDNA synthesis kit, with a TRBC-specific oligonucleotide serving as the primer. Following uracil-DNA glycosylase treatment, a first 18-cycle PCR with universal primers M1SS and BC2_uni_R was performed on all cDNA. As for the authors' bioinformatics: For normalization, 1 million high-quality reads, each with a distinct molecular identifier, were randomly selected from each sample. Reads sharing molecular identifiers were discarded rather than binned into consensus sequences. MiTCR, with a Q25 quality threshold and the strictest error-elimination algorithm, was used for CDR3 identification, clonotype clustering and error correction. A nonparametric unseen species model with Euler transformation was used to estimate lower-bound total TCR beta diversity. TCRdb took the public reads, trimmed them with fastp at Q25, ran MiXCR for clone calling and kept in-frame beta chains. Rows are unified per CDR3 protein, each entry keeping the most common DNA and genes. The authors' filters were not applied to this entry. The sample table shows 650,000 or so distinct CDR3 sequences, and about 51% are seen once. Roughly 13% of the sample rests with the top ten.

Systemically healthy Caucasian individuals from Russia, 35 to 50 in total and aged roughly 6 to 95 years, were included as donors. Each donor gave 9.5 to 10 milliliters of peripheral blood, drawn into EDTA-treated Vacutainer tubes. Ficoll-Paque density-gradient centrifugation was used to isolate PBMCs, with at least 6.5 million per sample. Trizol reagent was used to extract total RNA from the PBMCs, yielding at least 6 micrograms per sample. For every donor, flow cytometry on a PBMC aliquot measured the percentage of naive CD45RAhigh/CD27high T cells. A note on this clonotype: The clone's antigen remains unknown. Nothing much larger sits one base from this clone, and base qualities are not available.

Study-wide conclusions, independent of this receptor: As age increased, observed TCR beta diversity per million T cells dropped in a roughly linear way, and a significant reduction was already evident by age 40. Bulk unsorted PBMC profiling prevented conclusive comparison of naive and antigen-experienced compartments. Compared with the aged group, more naive CD4+ T cells, fewer expanded clones and increased TCR diversity were shown by the long-lived group, suggesting age selection. Because donor CMV infection status was unknown, age-related changes in expanded clonotypes were potentially confounded. Estimates of total diversity based on one million sequenced T cells were considered lower bounds and underestimates. The percentage of naive T cells measured by flow cytometry correlated strongly with observed TCR beta diversity.

The TCR originated in a woman older than 75 in good health. The sequencing input was blood. The chain is made from TRBV25-1 and TRBJ1-6, with no D gene named confidently. CDR3 sequence: CASSETLDSPLHF. The DNA reads as follows: TGTGCCAGCAGCGAAACCCTGGATTCACCCCTCCACTTT.